This T cell receptor (beta chain) was identified in a study of cytomegalovirus exposure and HLA in healthy donors. The PCR made use of 60 Vbeta and 13 Jbeta primers. Sequencing used immunoSEQ multiplex PCR; TCRdb keeps in-frame clones, though not all of them. The repertoire has about 140,000 clones, about 80% of them found once; the top ten carry around 4%. The sample was PBMCs. The receptor comes from a man aged 40-49 years in good health and CMV-seropositive.

In DNA, the CDR3 is TGTGCCTGGAGTCCCGGACTTAACTCCTACAATGAGCAGTTCTTC. Translated, it gives CAWSPGLNSYNEQFF. The chain links TRBV30 to TRBJ2-1; D possibly corresponds to TRBD2 (5 bases). CDR1 and CDR2 (germline): GTSNPN, SVGIG (reference sequence). The germline V and J ends were trimmed by 2 bases and 0 bases, with 11 bases remaining between them. CDR3 length equals 15 residues.